One sample yielded the 20 T cell receptor beta chains listed below, sequenced in a study of early T cells in non-severe SARS-CoV-2 infection. TCRdb independently ran MiXCR on the 5' RACE reads; one entry per CDR3 protein. In the table there are around 88,000 distinct CDR3 sequences, over 13% of which are singletons. What was sequenced was whole blood. The receptors derive from an adult who was a healthcare worker with PCR-confirmed SARS-CoV-2 infection or an uninfected control (not recorded which).

This clonotype was recorded at least ten times. This chain connects TRBV3-1 to TRBJ2-3; D is uncertain. Germline V CDR1 and CDR2: LGHDT, YNNKEL (reference sequence). Trimming took 4 bases from V and 8 from J, leaving 13 bases between them. This CDR3 region has 13 residues. CDR3 sequence: CASSPRSDVTQYF. The CDR3 DNA follows: TGTGCCAGCAGCCCCCGCTCCGACGTTACGCAGTATTTT.

The gene calls are TRBV5-1 and TRBJ2-7; D unresolved. Germline V gene sequence: CDR1 SGHRS, CDR2 YFSETQ. The germline V and J ends were trimmed by 5 bases and 3 bases, with 6 bases remaining between them. The CDR3 loop spans 11 amino acids. CDR3 residues: CASSVGYEQYF. CDR3 bases: TGCGCCAGCAGTGTGGGCTACGAGCAGTACTTC.

This chain links TRBV2 with TRBJ2-2, with D perhaps TRBD2 (5 bases). The CDR3 covers 14 residues. V shed 4 bases and J shed 5 bases, with 11 bases lying between them. CDR1 is SNHLY and CDR2 is FYNNEI in the germline V gene. The CDR3 here is CASSVTRETGELFF. The CDR3 bases are TGTGCCAGCAGTGTCACCCGGGAAACCGGGGAGCTGTTTTTT.

This clonotype was counted ten times or more. CDR3 sequence (DNA): TGTGCCAGCAGTTTACCCGGGACCCCCTCCCGGGGGGGTTACTTC. Amino acid sequence: CASSLPGTPSRGGYF. The chain links TRBV28 to TRBJ2-7, with 8 bases lining up with TRBD2. The CDR3 covers 15 residues. Per germline, CDR1 MDHEN and CDR2 SYDVKM. The V gene end was trimmed by 2 bases and the J gene end by 13 bases; junction bases not matched to a gene: 16.

The J gene is TRBJ2-2, the V gene TRBV25-1, with 7 positions matching TRBD1. Losses at the gene ends were 5 bases for V and 3 bases for J; bases not matched to a gene: 6. Germline CDR1 and CDR2: MGHDK and SYGVNS. The CDR3 is made up of 15 amino acids. Here the CDR3 DNA reads TGTGCCAGCAGTTCAGGGGGAAAGGACACCGGGGAGCTGTTTTTT. Translation gives CASSSGGKDTGELFF.

On this clonotype: One base away lies a much larger clone, so this may be a sequencing read error. The gene calls are TRBV28 and TRBJ1-5, with a tentative D call TRBD1 (5 bases). Looked up from germline, CDR1 is MDHEN and CDR2 is SYDVKM. CDR3 length: 13 amino acids. Trimming took off 3 bases at V and 7 bases at J, with 10 bases between the two ends. DNA of the CDR3: TGTGCCAGCAGTTTCCGGGGGAGCCAGCCCCAGCATTTT. Its translation: CASSFRGSQPQHF.

This clonotype showed up many times. The chain combines TRBV6-1 with TRBJ2-3, with D possibly being TRBD1 (5 bases). Germline V gene data show CDR1 as MNHNS and CDR2 as SASEGT. CDR3 length: 15 amino acids. Trimming pared 8 bases from V and 4 bases from J, leaving 19 bases between. The CDR3 sequence is CASCHLDPGSDTQYF. The DNA for the CDR3 is TGTGCCAGCTGCCACCTCGACCCAGGGTCAGATACGCAGTATTTT.

The chain links TRBV20-1 to TRBJ1-5; D is ambiguous. The CDR3 length is 14 residues. V lost 3 bases and J 2 bases, leaving 11 bases between the germline ends. Germline CDR1 reads DFQATT; CDR2 reads SNEGSKA (reference sequence). The CDR3: CSASFASGNQPQHF. The CDR3 DNA is TGCAGTGCTAGTTTCGCCAGCGGCAATCAGCCCCAGCATTTT.

This clonotype was detected ten times or more. The V and J genes are TRBV12-3 or TRBV12-4 and TRBJ1-5, with TRBD1 as a possible D gene (5 bases). CDR3 length equals 13 residues. The V end lost 6 bases, the J end lost 5 bases, and 11 bases lay between the germline ends. This chain's CDR3 is CASSRDSYQPQHF. Here the CDR3 DNA reads TGTGCCAGCAGCCGAGACAGTTATCAGCCCCAGCATTTT.

This clonotype came up many times. CDR3 coding DNA: TGTGCCAGCACGGTTGGGGACGAGCAGTACTTC. Residues: CASTVGDEQYF. The V gene is TRBV25-1, the J gene TRBJ2-7; D not certain. Germline V gene lookup returns CDR1 MGHDK and CDR2 SYGVNS. Between the trimmed V and J ends, which lost 7 bases and 5 bases, there was a span of 9 bases. This CDR3 region has 11 residues.

This clonotype was found a few times. V and J are TRBV19 and TRBJ2-5; 7 nucleotides line up with TRBD2. Looked up from germline, CDR1 is LNHDA and CDR2 is SQIVND (reference sequence). The J segment lost 2 bases and the V segment lost 5 bases, leaving 5 bases of the junction unmatched. The CDR3 extends over 14 amino acids. The CDR3, as DNA: TGTGCCAGTAGTGAGGGACTATCACAAGAGACCCAGTACTTC. Protein product: CASSEGLSQETQYF.

The rearrangement links TRBV20-1 to TRBJ2-3; TRBD2 matches at 11 bases. The germline V gene encodes CDR1 DFQATT and CDR2 SNEGSKA (reference sequence). The CDR3 has 14 amino acids. The J segment lost 2 bases and the V segment lost 6 bases, leaving 4 bases of the junction unmatched. CDR3 loop: CSAKTSGITDTQYF. CDR3 nucleotide sequence: TGCAGTGCCAAGACTAGCGGGATCACAGATACGCAGTATTTT.

This clonotype occurred many times. V gene TRBV27 combines with J gene TRBJ1-1; no clear D gene. CDR3 length equals 16 residues. The germline gives CDR1 MNHEY, CDR2 SMNVEV (reference sequence). Trimming stripped 2 bases from V and 1 base from J, with 14 bases between. The CDR3 DNA follows: TGTGCCAGCAGTTTAGTCGCGCCGAACCAGAACACTGAAGCTTTCTTT. It specifies CASSLVAPNQNTEAFF.

This CDR3 reads CASSPQAGIVYTF. The DNA for the CDR3 is TGTGCCAGCAGCCCCCAAGCCGGGATTGTCTACACCTTC. V is TRBV27 and J is TRBJ1-2; D uncertain. This CDR3 region has 13 residues. Trimming removed 6 bases at V and 10 bases at J, with 18 bases between. CDR1 and CDR2 (germline): MNHEY, SMNVEV (reference sequence).

Many counts were recorded for this clonotype. The chain carries TRBV12-3 or TRBV12-4 and TRBJ2-1; no definite D call. V shed 7 bases and J shed 0 bases, with 16 bases lying between them. The CDR3 is made up of 16 amino acids. Here the CDR3 DNA reads TGTGCCAGCACCATGACTTGGGTAATCTCCTACAATGAGCAGTTCTTC. Translation: CASTMTWVISYNEQFF.

The chain employs TRBV11-2 and TRBJ2-5; 8 bases line up with TRBD2. The CDR3 sequence is 16 residues long. Germline loops: CDR1 SGHAT, CDR2 FQNNGV. Trimming removed 4 bases from V and 4 bases from J; junction bases left unmatched: 11. DNA for the CDR3: TGTGCCAGCAGCTCAGCGGGACTAGGCTCCTCAGAGACCCAGTACTTC. Translating gives CASSSAGLGSSETQYF.

This clonotype was counted at least ten times. One end of the junction fails to match germline, which may point to a read error. The chain joins TRBV6-1 to TRBJ2-7, with D possibly being TRBD1 or TRBD2 (5 bases each). The CDR3 has 15 amino acids. The germline V gene has CDR1 MNHNS and CDR2 SASEGT. The CDR3 DNA is TGTGCCAGCAGTGAAGCCGGGACCCGTCCCTACGAACAGTACTTC. Translation: CASSEAGTRPYEQYF.

The chain employs TRBV6-1 and TRBJ1-3, with a tentative D call TRBD1 (6 bases). V gave up 5 bases and J gave up 1 base, with 15 bases separating them. Germline V lookup: CDR1 MNHNS, CDR2 SASEGT. The CDR3 runs to 16 residues. CDR3 nucleotides: TGTGCCAGCAGTTCGACAGGACATAGGTCTGGAAACACCATATATTTT. Its protein product is CASSSTGHRSGNTIYF.

This clonotype came up many times. J is TRBJ1-1 and V is TRBV5-6; D call uncertain. V dropped 4 bases and J dropped 1 base, with 8 bases sitting between them. This CDR3 has 13 residues. CDR1 and CDR2 from the germline V gene are SGHDT and YYEEEE. DNA for the CDR3: TGTGCCAGCAGCCCCTTGAGGAACACTGAAGCTTTCTTT. Protein sequence: CASSPLRNTEAFF.

The genes are TRBV4-1 and TRBJ1-2; possibly TRBD1 for D (5 bases). CDR1 is MGHRA and CDR2 is YSYEKL in the germline V gene. The CDR3 has 15 amino acids. V was shortened by 0 bases and J by 3 bases, with 11 bases between the two germline ends. The CDR3 region is CASSQEGRDYYGYTF. The CDR3 DNA is TGCGCCAGCAGCCAAGAGGGCAGGGACTACTATGGCTACACCTTC.